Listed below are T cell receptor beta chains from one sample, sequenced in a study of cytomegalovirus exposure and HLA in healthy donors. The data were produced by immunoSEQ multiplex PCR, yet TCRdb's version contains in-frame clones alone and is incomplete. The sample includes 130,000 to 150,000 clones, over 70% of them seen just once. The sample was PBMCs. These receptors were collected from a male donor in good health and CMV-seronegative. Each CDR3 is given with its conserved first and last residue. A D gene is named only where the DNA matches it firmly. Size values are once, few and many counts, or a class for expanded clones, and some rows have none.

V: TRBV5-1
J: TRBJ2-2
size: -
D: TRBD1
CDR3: CASSFTRQGAGELFF
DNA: TGCGCCAGCAGCTTTACGAGACAGGGGGCCGGGGAGCTGTTTTTT

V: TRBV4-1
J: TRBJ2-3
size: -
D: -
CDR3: CASSQWEARTDTQYF
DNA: TGCGCCAGCAGCCAATGGGAGGCACGCACAGATACGCAGTATTTT

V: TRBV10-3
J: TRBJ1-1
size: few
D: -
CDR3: CAISDGTRGENTEAFF
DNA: TGTGCCATCAGTGATGGGACCAGGGGTGAGAACACTGAAGCTTTCTTT

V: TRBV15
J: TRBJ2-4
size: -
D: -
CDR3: CATSREGVARILAKNIQYF
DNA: TGTGCCACCAGCAGAGAAGGAGTCGCGCGCATTTTAGCCAAAAACATTCAGTACTTC

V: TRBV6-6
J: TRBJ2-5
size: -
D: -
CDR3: CASGNRELPETQYF
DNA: TGTGCCAGCGGAAACAGGGAATTACCAGAGACCCAGTACTTC

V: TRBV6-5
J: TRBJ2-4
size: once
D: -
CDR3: CASSYLASETNIQYF
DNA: TGTGCCAGCAGTTACCTGGCTAGCGAGACAAACATTCAGTACTTC

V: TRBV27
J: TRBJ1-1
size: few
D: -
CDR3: CASSLDGGAEGFF
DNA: TGTGCCAGCAGTTTAGACGGGGGGGCGGAGGGTTTCTTT

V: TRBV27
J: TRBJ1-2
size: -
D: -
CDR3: CSSSLGPIPYYGYTF
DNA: TGTTCCAGCAGTTTGGGGCCGATTCCCTACTATGGCTACACCTTC

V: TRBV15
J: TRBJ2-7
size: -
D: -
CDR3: CATSRDRGGEQYF
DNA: TGTGCCACCAGCAGAGATAGAGGCGGGGAGCAGTACTTC

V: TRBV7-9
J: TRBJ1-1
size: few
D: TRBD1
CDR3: CSSSVDRAPAFF
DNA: TGTTCCAGCAGCGTCGACAGGGCCCCGGCTTTCTTT

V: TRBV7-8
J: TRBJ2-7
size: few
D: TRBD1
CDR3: CASRSGTGVYEQYF
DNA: TGTGCCAGCAGATCCGGGACAGGAGTCTACGAGCAGTACTTC

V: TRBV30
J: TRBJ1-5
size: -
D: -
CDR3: CAWSVRAGVNQPQHF
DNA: TGTGCCTGGAGTGTACGGGCCGGGGTAAATCAGCCCCAGCATTTT

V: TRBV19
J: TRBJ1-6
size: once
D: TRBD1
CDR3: CASNPGQGNSPLHF
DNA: TGTGCCAGTAATCCGGGACAGGGGAATTCGCCCCTCCACTTT

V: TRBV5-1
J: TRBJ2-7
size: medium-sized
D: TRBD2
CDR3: CASSSGLAGTYEQYF
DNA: TGCGCCAGCAGCTCGGGACTAGCGGGGACCTACGAGCAGTACTTC

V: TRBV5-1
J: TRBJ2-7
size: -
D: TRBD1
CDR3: CASSLFRDRVPEQYF
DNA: TGCGCCAGCAGCTTGTTTAGGGACAGGGTCCCCGAGCAGTACTTC

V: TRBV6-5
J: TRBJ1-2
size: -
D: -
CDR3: CASMAGNYGYTF
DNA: TGTGCCAGCATGGCAGGGAACTATGGCTACACCTTC

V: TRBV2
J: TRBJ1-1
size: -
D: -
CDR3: CASSQGTEAFF
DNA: TGTGCCAGCAGCCAGGGAACTGAAGCTTTCTTT

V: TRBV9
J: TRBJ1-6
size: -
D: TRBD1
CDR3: CASSVVDREESPLHF
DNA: TGTGCCAGCAGCGTAGTTGACAGGGAGGAATCACCCCTCCACTTT

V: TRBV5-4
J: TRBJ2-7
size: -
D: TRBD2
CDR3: CASSLGAGVNYEQYF
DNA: TGTGCCAGCAGCTTGGGTGCGGGGGTTAACTACGAGCAGTACTTC

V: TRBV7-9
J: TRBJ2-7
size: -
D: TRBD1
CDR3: CASSGTVPYEQYF
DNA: TGTGCCAGCTCCGGGACAGTACCCTACGAGCAGTACTTC

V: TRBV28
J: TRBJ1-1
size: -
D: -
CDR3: CASRPGGPEAFF
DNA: TGTGCCAGCAGGCCGGGGGGACCTGAAGCTTTCTTT

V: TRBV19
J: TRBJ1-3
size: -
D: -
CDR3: CASSSTDTVNSGNTIYF
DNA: TGTGCCAGTAGTTCAACAGATACAGTGAACTCTGGAAACACCATATATTTT

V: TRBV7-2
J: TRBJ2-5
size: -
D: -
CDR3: CASSWFSAQETQYF
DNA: TGTGCCAGCAGCTGGTTTAGTGCACAAGAGACCCAGTACTTC

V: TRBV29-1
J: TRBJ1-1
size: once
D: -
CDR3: CSVDGQNTEAFF
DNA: TGCAGCGTTGATGGACAGAACACTGAAGCTTTCTTT

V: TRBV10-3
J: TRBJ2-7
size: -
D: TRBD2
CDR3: CAISDSGLAGAIYEQYF
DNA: TGTGCCATCAGTGATTCGGGACTAGCGGGTGCGATCTACGAGCAGTACTTC

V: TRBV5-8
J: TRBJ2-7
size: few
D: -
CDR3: CASSLTVWAIHYEQYF
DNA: TGTGCCAGCAGCTTGACTGTGTGGGCAATTCACTACGAGCAGTACTTC

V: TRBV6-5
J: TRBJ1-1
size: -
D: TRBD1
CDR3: CASGRDRLTEAFF
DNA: TGTGCCAGCGGTAGGGACAGGTTGACTGAAGCTTTCTTT

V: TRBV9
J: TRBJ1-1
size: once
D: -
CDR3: CASSVEGQNEAFF
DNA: TGTGCCAGCAGCGTAGAAGGACAAAACGAAGCTTTCTTT

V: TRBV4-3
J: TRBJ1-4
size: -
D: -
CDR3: CASSQDFPTATNEKLFF
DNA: TGCGCCAGCAGCCAAGATTTTCCAACTGCAACTAATGAAAAACTGTTTTTT

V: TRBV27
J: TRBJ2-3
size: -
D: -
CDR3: CASSLANLGDTQYF
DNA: TGTGCCAGCAGTCTAGCTAACCTAGGGGATACGCAGTATTTT

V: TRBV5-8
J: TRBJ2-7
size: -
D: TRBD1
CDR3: CASSWDSTYEQYF
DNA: TGTGCCAGCAGCTGGGACAGCACCTACGAGCAGTACTTC

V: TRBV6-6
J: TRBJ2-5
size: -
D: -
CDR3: CASRTLESEETQYF
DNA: TGTGCCAGCAGGACCCTAGAGTCGGAAGAGACCCAGTACTTC

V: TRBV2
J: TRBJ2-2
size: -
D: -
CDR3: CASIWSSGELFF
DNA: TGTGCCAGCATATGGAGTTCAGGGGAGCTGTTTTTT

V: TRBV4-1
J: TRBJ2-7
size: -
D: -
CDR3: CASSQGLDPGYEQYF
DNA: TGCGCCAGCAGCCAGGGCCTGGACCCGGGGTACGAGCAGTACTTC

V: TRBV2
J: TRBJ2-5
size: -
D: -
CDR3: CASTESPETQYF
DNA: TGTGCCAGCACGGAGTCCCCCGAGACCCAGTACTTC

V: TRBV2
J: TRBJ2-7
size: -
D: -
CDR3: CASSEAEAGPWGQYF
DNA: TGTGCCAGCAGTGAAGCGGAGGCAGGTCCATGGGGGCAGTACTTC

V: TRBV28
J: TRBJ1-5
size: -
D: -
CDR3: CASSLWGLIQPQHF
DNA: TGTGCCAGCAGTTTATGGGGGCTTATTCAGCCCCAGCATTTT

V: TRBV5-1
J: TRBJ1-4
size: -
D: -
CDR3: CASSRDGSKGEKLFF
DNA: TGCGCCAGCAGCAGGGACGGGAGTAAGGGGGAAAAACTGTTTTTT

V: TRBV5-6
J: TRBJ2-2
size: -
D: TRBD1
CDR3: CASSLDRGKLFF
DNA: TGTGCCAGCAGCTTGGACAGGGGGAAGCTGTTTTTT

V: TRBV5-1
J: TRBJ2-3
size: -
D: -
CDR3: CASSLDTPSTDTQYF
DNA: TGCGCCAGCAGCCTGGACACGCCTAGCACAGATACGCAGTATTTT

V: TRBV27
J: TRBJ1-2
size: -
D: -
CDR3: CASSSLQGERGGYGYTF
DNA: TGTGCCAGCAGTTCTCTTCAAGGCGAAAGGGGAGGCTATGGCTACACCTTC

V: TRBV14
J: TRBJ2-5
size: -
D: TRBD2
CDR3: CAGSPRTSGLETQYF
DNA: TGTGCCGGCAGCCCCCGGACTAGCGGGTTGGAGACCCAGTACTTC

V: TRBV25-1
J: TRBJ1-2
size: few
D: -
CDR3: CASSDNQLLRTF
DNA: TGTGCCAGCAGTGATAATCAACTCCTCCGCACCTTC